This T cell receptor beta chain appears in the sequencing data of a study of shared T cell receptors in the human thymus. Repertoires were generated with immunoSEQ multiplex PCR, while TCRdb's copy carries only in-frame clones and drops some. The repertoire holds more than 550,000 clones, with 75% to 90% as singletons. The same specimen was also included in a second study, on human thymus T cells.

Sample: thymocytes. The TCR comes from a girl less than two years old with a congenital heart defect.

The CDR3 reads CASSLFRTGGYHEQYF. CDR3 nucleotides: TGTGCCAGCAGCTTATTCCGGACAGGGGGCTACCACGAGCAGTACTTC. The chain carries TRBV7-2 and TRBJ2-7; 11 nucleotides align to TRBD1. The V and J ends lost 2 bases and 5 bases, in that order; junction bases with no gene match: 8. The CDR3 consists of 16 residues. Germline lookup yields CDR1 SGHTA and CDR2 FQGNSA.